The sequence of this T cell receptor beta chain was determined in a study of shared clonotypes between healthy human individuals. The assay ran at deep level. Generated by immunoSEQ multiplex PCR, the TCRdb table keeps only in-frame clones and is missing some. The table lists hundreds of thousands of clones, roughly 77% of them singletons. Study donors comprised healthy, HIV-negative adults devoid of recent acute infection or vaccination. Only Caucasian adults living in Nashville, Tennessee served as donors. About 90 million PBMCs per unsorted sample were used for genomic DNA. Sequencing was carried out using PBMCs. The TCR originated in a woman between 40 and 50 years old in good health. Some clones in this sample may be carry-over from other donors' samples.

CDR3 sequence reads: CASSPTSGSDTQYF. The DNA for the CDR3 is TGTGCCAGCAGCCCTACTAGCGGGAGTGATACGCAGTATTTT. The genes are TRBV7-2 and TRBJ2-3, with 11 bases identical to TRBD2. The junction had 4 bases not matched to a gene; V was cut back by 5 bases and J by 6 bases. CDR3 length: 14 amino acids. Germline values: CDR1 SGHTA, CDR2 FQGNSA.